The clone carrying this T cell receptor (beta chain) was found a few times. What it binds is unknown. CDR3 length: 13 residues. The germline CDR1 and CDR2 sequences are LGHDT and YNNKEL (reference sequence). V dropped 6 bases and J dropped 1 base, with 10 bases sitting between them. Every donor gave 7.5 to 10 milliliters of peripheral blood. Whenever a sample was processed, at least 6 million PBMCs were isolated. The data belong to a study of blood T cells in healthy people across ages. Study findings and constraints: TCR beta diversity per million T cells fell roughly linearly with age.

Combining a sample-barcoded 5' primer with a J-beta primer mix, a second PCR ran for about 7 to 11 cycles. TCRdb re-called the 5' RACE reads through MiXCR, storing one row per CDR3 protein. This sample has over a million distinct CDR3 sequences, with under 45% found just once. V usage is TRBV3-1 and J usage is TRBJ2-7; D remains ambiguous. The source of this sequence is a woman aged 60 to 75 in good health. The sequenced sample was blood. CDR3 sequence: CASSRRPSYEQYF. The DNA of the CDR3 is TGTGCCAGCAGTCGGCGGCCTTCCTACGAGCAGTACTTC.